These 11 T cell receptor beta chains were all obtained from the same sample, sequenced in a study of PD-1 blockade in mismatch repair-deficient tumors. Profiled with immunoSEQ multiplex PCR; TCRdb holds only in-frame clones, not every one. The sample comprises roughly 14,000 clones, almost 85% of which are singletons, and less than 20% rests with the top ten. Sequences were derived from PBMCs, sampled before pembrolizumab treatment. These receptors originate from an adult with mismatch repair-deficient cancer.

The chain combines TRBV18 with TRBJ2-2; TRBD1 agrees at 9 bases. This CDR3 has 16 amino acids. Germline V lookup: CDR1 KGHSH, CDR2 LQKENI. With 1 base clipped from V and 4 bases from J, the junction kept 4 bases outside the gene matches. The CDR3 DNA sequence: TGTGCCAGCTCACCACTGGGACAGGGTGGCACCGGGGAGCTGTTTTTT. Translated: CASSPLGQGGTGELFF.

The chain joins TRBV28 to TRBJ2-2; D gene unclear. V shed 2 bases and J shed 5 bases, with 0 bases lying between them. Germline V gene sequence: CDR1 MDHEN, CDR2 SYDVKM. The CDR3 is 11 residues long. Here the CDR3 DNA reads TGTGCCAGCAGTTTAACCGGGGAGCTGTTTTTT. Its translation is CASSLTGELFF.

This chain joins TRBV29-1 and TRBJ2-7; 7 bases align to TRBD1. This CDR3 spans 12 amino acids. V dropped 2 bases and J dropped 3; count of bases not matched to a gene: 1. Germline CDR1 is SQVTM and CDR2 is ANQGSEA. The CDR3 region has the DNA TGCAGCGTTGAACAGGGGGACTACGAGCAGTACTTC. This translates into CSVEQGDYEQYF.

The V gene is TRBV10-3, the J gene TRBJ2-7, with 7 bases lining up with TRBD1. The germline CDR1 and CDR2 sequences are ENHRY and SYGVKD. Trimming at V came to 6 bases and at J to 3 bases, leaving 2 bases not matched to a gene. The CDR3 runs 12 residues. This CDR3 reads CAISDRVYEQYF. The CDR3 DNA sequence: TGTGCCATCAGCGACAGGGTCTACGAGCAGTACTTC.

This rearrangement joins TRBV7-9 to TRBJ1-1, with D unclear. V lost 4 bases and J 7 bases, leaving 7 bases between the germline ends. The CDR3 covers 11 residues. Germline V gene sequence: CDR1 SEHNR, CDR2 FQNEAQ (reference sequence). CDR3 DNA: TGTGCCAGCAGCTCGGCCGATGAAGCTTTCTTT. Encoded protein: CASSSADEAFF.

The chain uses TRBV5-1 and TRBJ2-1, with D possibly being TRBD2 (5 bases). Germline loops: CDR1 SGHRS, CDR2 YFSETQ. V lost 4 bases, J lost 7 bases, and 21 bases lay in between. The CDR3 consists of 16 residues. The CDR3 sequence: CASSASSLGVKNEQFF. DNA for the CDR3: TGCGCCAGCAGCGCCTCTTCTTTGGGAGTTAAGAATGAGCAGTTCTTC. Based on the CDR3 plus reference TRBV5-1 and TRBJ2-1, the full variable domain is KAGVTQTPRYLIKTRGQQVTLSCSPISGHRSVSWYQQTPGQGLQFLFEYFSETQRNKGNFPGRFSGRQFSNSRSEMNVSTLELGDSALYLCASSASSLGVKNEQFFGPGTRLTVL.

This clone was found once. The rearrangement links TRBV11-2 to TRBJ2-3; maybe TRBD2 (6 bases). The CDR3 length is 15 residues. Germline V gene lookup returns CDR1 SGHAT and CDR2 FQNNGV. Trimming pared 5 bases from V and 0 bases from J, leaving 12 bases between. CDR3 in amino acids: CASSRWGESTDTQYF. For the CDR3, the DNA is TGTGCCAGCAGCCGATGGGGGGAAAGCACAGATACGCAGTATTTT.

The chain carries TRBV9 and TRBJ2-7; D call uncertain. Trimming cost V 4 bases and J 3 bases, with 5 bases left between them. Germline V gene data show CDR1 as SGDLS and CDR2 as YYNGEE. This CDR3 comprises 11 residues. The CDR3 DNA follows: TGTGCCAGCAGCCCCCACTACGAGCAGTACTTC. Amino acid sequence: CASSPHYEQYF. The full variable domain, its missing parts supplied by reference TRBV9 and TRBJ2-7, is DSGVTQTPKHLITATGQRVTLRCSPRSGDLSVYWYQQSLDQGLQFLIQYYNGEERAKGNILERFSAQQFPDLHSELNLSSLELGDSALYFCASSPHYEQYFGPGTRLTVT.

The chain couples TRBV11-2 to TRBJ2-3; 7 bases match TRBD1. The CDR3 runs to 15 residues. V gave up 5 bases and J gave up 3 bases; unmatched junction bases: 8. CDR1 and CDR2 from the germline V gene are SGHAT and FQNNGV. CDR3 amino acids: CASSPTTGLTDTQYF. For the CDR3, the DNA is TGTGCCAGCAGCCCGACGACAGGGTTGACAGATACGCAGTATTTT. Full variable domain (remainder filled in from reference TRBV11-2 and TRBJ2-3): EAGVAQSPRYKIIEKRQSVAFWCNPISGHATLYWYQQILGQGPKLLIQFQNNGVVDDSQLPKDRFSAERLKGVDSTLKIQPAKLEDSAVYLCASSPTTGLTDTQYFGPGTRLTVL.

The genes are TRBV4-2 and TRBJ2-6; D possibly corresponds to TRBD1 (6 bases). The CDR3 is 17 amino acids. V dropped 5 bases and J dropped 3 bases, with 17 bases sitting between them. CDR1 and CDR2 (germline): LGHNA, YNFKEQ. CDR3 protein: CASSKPQQGSGANVLTF. The CDR3 nucleotides are TGTGCCAGCAGCAAACCACAACAGGGAAGTGGGGCCAACGTCCTGACTTTC.

The V call is TRBV5-1, the J call TRBJ2-7; TRBD2 agrees at 10 bases. The germline V gene encodes CDR1 SGHRS and CDR2 YFSETQ. V lost 0 bases, J lost 2 bases, and 8 bases stayed unmatched. The CDR3 runs to 17 residues. The CDR3 DNA reads as TGCGCCAGCAGCTTGGCCGCCGGAAGCGGGAGGGCCTACGAGCAGTACTTC. It translates to CASSLAAGSGRAYEQYF.